This TCR beta chain came from a study of blood T cells in healthy people across ages. Study-wide findings and caveats: Relative to aged donors, long-lived donors carried more naive CD4+ cells and displayed higher diversity.

Together with a sample-barcoded 5' primer, a J-beta primer mix was included in a second PCR lasting roughly 7 to 11 cycles. TCRdb passed the 5' RACE reads through MiXCR, listing each CDR3 protein once. Of about 800,000 distinct CDR3 sequences detected, around 25% appear once; the ten largest clones hold more than 3%. Ten or more counts support this clonotype. Its target is unknown. The V end was cut by 1 base, the J end by 5 bases, with 6 bases between. The CDR3 loop spans 12 amino acids. Germline V lookup: CDR1 SGHTA, CDR2 FQGNSA. This same sample was also part of a study on T cells of mothers and their children. Per that study: Per mother, over 9.5 million TCR beta CDR3 reads were obtained; per child, about 3 million. Overlap in related mother-child pairs always slightly exceeded unrelated pairs, never significantly. T cell clones that were persistent and microchimeric went undetected.

The sample taken for sequencing was blood. The sequence was collected from a boy aged 5-17 years in good health. The V call is TRBV7-2, the J call TRBJ2-7; the D is unclear. The CDR3 bases are TGTGCCAGCAGCTTAGTCAGGCACGAGCAGTACTTC. Its protein product is CASSLVRHEQYF.